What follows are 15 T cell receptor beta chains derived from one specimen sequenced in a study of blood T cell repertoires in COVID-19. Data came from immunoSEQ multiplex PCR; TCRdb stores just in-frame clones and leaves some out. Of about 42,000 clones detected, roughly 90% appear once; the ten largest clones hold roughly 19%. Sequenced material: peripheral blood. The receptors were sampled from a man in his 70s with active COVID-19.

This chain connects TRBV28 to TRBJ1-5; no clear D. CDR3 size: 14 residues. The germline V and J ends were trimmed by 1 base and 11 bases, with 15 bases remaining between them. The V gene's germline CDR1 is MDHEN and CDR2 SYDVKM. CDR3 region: CASSLLTVRIAQHF. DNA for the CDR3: TGTGCCAGCAGTTTATTAACAGTTCGGATCGCCCAGCATTTT.

CDR3 region: CASSENRVAGTEAFF. In DNA form, the CDR3 reads TGTGCCAGCAGTGAAAACAGGGTAGCGGGAACTGAAGCTTTCTTT. The V gene is TRBV2, the J gene TRBJ1-1; a weak D match, TRBD1 (6 bases). The CDR3 has 15 amino acids. CDR1 and CDR2 from the germline V gene are SNHLY and FYNNEI. V was clipped by 2 bases and J by 5 bases, with 15 bases between them. The complete variable domain, with remaining parts taken from reference TRBV2 and TRBJ1-1, reads EPEVTQTPSHQVTQMGQEVILRCVPISNHLYFYWYRQILGQKVEFLVSFYNNEISEKSEIFDDQFSVERPDGSNFTLKIRSTKLEDSAMYFCASSENRVAGTEAFFGQGTRLTVV.

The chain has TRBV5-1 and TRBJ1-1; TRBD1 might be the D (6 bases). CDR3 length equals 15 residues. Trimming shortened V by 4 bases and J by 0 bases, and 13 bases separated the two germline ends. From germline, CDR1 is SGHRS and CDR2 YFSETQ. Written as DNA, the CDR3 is TGCGCCAGCAGCCCTCGCCAGGGGATGAACACTGAAGCTTTCTTT. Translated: CASSPRQGMNTEAFF.

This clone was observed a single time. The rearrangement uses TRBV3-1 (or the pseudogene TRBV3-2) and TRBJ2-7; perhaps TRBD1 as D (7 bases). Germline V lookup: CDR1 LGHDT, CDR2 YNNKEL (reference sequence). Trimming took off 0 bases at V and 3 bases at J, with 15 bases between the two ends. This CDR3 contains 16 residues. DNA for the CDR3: TGTGCCAGCAGCCAAGATAAGCGACAGGGAGGCTACGAGCAGTACTTC. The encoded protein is CASSQDKRQGGYEQYF.

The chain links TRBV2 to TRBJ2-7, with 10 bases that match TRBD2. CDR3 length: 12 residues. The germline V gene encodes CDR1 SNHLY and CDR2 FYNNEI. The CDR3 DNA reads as TGTGCGAGCGGGGGGGCGCGGTACGAGCAGTACTTC. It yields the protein CASGGARYEQYF.

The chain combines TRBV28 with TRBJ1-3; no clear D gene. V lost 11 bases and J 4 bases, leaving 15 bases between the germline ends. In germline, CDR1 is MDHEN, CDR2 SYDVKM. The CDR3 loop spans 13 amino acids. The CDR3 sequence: CAGLGREGNTIYF. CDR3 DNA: TGTGCCGGGCTTGGGAGGGAGGGAAACACCATATATTTT.

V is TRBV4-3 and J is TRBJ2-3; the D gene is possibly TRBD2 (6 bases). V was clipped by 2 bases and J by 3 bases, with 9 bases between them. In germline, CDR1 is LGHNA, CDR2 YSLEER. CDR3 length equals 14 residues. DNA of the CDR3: TGCGCCAGCAGCCAAACCGGGAGAACAGATACGCAGTATTTT. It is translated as CASSQTGRTDTQYF.

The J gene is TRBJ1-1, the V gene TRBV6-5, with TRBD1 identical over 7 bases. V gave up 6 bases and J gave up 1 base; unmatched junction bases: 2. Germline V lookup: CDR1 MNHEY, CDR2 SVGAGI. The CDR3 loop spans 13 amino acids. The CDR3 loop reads CASSRQGNTEAFF. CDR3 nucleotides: TGTGCCAGCAGCAGACAGGGGAACACTGAAGCTTTCTTT.

The CDR3 DNA is TGTGCCAGCAGCTCTTACAGGGGAAACACCATATATTTT. Its translation: CASSSYRGNTIYF. The gene calls are TRBV7-2 and TRBJ1-3, with D possibly being TRBD1 (5 bases). CDR1 is SGHTA and CDR2 is FQGNSA in the germline V gene. Deletions cut 4 bases from V and 4 bases from J, with 8 bases between. The CDR3 consists of 13 residues. The full variable domain, rest sourced from reference TRBV7-2 and TRBJ1-3, is GAGVSQSPSNKVTEKGKDVELRCDPISGHTALYWYRQSLGQGLEFLIYFQGNSAPDKSGLPSDRFSAERTGGSVSTLTIQRTQQEDSAVYLCASSSYRGNTIYFGEGSWLTVV.

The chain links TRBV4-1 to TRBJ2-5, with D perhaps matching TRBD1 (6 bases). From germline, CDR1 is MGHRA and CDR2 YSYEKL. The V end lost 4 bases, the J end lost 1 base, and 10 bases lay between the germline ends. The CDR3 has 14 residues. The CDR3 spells CASSLAGVQETQYF. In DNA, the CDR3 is TGCGCCAGCAGCCTAGCAGGGGTCCAAGAGACCCAGTACTTC.

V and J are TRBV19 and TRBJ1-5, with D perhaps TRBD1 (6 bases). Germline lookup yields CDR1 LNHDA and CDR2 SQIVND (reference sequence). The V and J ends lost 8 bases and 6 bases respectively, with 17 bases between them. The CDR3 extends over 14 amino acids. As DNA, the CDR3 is TGTGCCAGTGGCCCTAGGGGGTCCGGTCAGCCCCAGCATTTT. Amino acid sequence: CASGPRGSGQPQHF.

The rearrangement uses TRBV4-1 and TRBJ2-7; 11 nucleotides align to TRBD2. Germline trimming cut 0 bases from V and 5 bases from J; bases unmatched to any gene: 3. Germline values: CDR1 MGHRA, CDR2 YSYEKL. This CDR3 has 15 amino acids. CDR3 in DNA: TGCGCCAGCAGCCAAGATCTAGCGGGGGGCGACGAGCAGTACTTC. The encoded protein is CASSQDLAGGDEQYF.

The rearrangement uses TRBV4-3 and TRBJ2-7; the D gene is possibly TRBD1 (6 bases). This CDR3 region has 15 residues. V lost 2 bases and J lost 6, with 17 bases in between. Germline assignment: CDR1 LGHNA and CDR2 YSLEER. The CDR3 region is CASSQLTGANTEQYF. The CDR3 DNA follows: TGCGCCAGCAGCCAACTGACAGGCGCCAATACCGAGCAGTACTTC.

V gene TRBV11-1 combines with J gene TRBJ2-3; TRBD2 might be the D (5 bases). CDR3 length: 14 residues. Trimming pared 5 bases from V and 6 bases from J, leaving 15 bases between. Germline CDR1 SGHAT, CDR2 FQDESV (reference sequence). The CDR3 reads CASSRGSGPDTQYF. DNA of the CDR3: TGTGCCAGCAGCCGTGGGAGCGGCCCGGATACGCAGTATTTT.

The CDR3 protein is CASSYAGQDAKNIQYF. In nucleotides, the CDR3 is TGTGCCAGCAGTTACGCGGGACAGGACGCCAAAAACATTCAGTACTTC. The rearrangement links TRBV6-2 or TRBV6-3 to TRBJ2-4, with 8 nucleotides matching TRBD1. Trimming at V came to 2 bases and at J to 1 base, leaving 4 bases not matched to a gene. Germline assignment: CDR1 MNHEY and CDR2 SVGEGT. CDR3 length: 16 amino acids.